This T cell receptor beta chain was identified in a study of T cell repertoires in cytomegalovirus infection. As for the study in general: CMV epitopes in the study were HLA-C-restricted (recently identified) and HLA-B-restricted (well studied). Both a matching HLA type and CMV infection were indicated by public TCR beta signatures.

Study-wide results and caveats: Cumulated frequencies of public TCR beta families served to identify carriers of CMV plus the relevant HLA. Within the response measured ex vivo, HLA-C-restricted CMV-specific TCR beta clonotypes were dominant.

TCRdb recomputed calls from the reads with MiXCR, one row per CDR3 protein. The table lists around 360,000 distinct CDR3 sequences, about 35% of them singletons. The CDR3 has 14 amino acids. CDR1 and CDR2 from the germline V gene are SGHTA and FQGNSA. V was cut by 1 base and J by 5 bases, with 11 bases left in between. Concerning this clonotype itself: Its antigen is not identified.

The TCR comes from a human donor in good health (CMV status not recorded). Some clones in this sample may be carry-over from other donors' samples. J is TRBJ2-5 and V is TRBV7-2; the D gene is possibly TRBD2 (6 bases). The sequencing used cultured PBMCs, collected from culture after CMV antigen stimulation. CDR3 loop: CASSLVSGGETQYF. CDR3 DNA sequence: TGTGCCAGCAGCTTAGTGAGTGGGGGGGAGACCCAGTACTTC.